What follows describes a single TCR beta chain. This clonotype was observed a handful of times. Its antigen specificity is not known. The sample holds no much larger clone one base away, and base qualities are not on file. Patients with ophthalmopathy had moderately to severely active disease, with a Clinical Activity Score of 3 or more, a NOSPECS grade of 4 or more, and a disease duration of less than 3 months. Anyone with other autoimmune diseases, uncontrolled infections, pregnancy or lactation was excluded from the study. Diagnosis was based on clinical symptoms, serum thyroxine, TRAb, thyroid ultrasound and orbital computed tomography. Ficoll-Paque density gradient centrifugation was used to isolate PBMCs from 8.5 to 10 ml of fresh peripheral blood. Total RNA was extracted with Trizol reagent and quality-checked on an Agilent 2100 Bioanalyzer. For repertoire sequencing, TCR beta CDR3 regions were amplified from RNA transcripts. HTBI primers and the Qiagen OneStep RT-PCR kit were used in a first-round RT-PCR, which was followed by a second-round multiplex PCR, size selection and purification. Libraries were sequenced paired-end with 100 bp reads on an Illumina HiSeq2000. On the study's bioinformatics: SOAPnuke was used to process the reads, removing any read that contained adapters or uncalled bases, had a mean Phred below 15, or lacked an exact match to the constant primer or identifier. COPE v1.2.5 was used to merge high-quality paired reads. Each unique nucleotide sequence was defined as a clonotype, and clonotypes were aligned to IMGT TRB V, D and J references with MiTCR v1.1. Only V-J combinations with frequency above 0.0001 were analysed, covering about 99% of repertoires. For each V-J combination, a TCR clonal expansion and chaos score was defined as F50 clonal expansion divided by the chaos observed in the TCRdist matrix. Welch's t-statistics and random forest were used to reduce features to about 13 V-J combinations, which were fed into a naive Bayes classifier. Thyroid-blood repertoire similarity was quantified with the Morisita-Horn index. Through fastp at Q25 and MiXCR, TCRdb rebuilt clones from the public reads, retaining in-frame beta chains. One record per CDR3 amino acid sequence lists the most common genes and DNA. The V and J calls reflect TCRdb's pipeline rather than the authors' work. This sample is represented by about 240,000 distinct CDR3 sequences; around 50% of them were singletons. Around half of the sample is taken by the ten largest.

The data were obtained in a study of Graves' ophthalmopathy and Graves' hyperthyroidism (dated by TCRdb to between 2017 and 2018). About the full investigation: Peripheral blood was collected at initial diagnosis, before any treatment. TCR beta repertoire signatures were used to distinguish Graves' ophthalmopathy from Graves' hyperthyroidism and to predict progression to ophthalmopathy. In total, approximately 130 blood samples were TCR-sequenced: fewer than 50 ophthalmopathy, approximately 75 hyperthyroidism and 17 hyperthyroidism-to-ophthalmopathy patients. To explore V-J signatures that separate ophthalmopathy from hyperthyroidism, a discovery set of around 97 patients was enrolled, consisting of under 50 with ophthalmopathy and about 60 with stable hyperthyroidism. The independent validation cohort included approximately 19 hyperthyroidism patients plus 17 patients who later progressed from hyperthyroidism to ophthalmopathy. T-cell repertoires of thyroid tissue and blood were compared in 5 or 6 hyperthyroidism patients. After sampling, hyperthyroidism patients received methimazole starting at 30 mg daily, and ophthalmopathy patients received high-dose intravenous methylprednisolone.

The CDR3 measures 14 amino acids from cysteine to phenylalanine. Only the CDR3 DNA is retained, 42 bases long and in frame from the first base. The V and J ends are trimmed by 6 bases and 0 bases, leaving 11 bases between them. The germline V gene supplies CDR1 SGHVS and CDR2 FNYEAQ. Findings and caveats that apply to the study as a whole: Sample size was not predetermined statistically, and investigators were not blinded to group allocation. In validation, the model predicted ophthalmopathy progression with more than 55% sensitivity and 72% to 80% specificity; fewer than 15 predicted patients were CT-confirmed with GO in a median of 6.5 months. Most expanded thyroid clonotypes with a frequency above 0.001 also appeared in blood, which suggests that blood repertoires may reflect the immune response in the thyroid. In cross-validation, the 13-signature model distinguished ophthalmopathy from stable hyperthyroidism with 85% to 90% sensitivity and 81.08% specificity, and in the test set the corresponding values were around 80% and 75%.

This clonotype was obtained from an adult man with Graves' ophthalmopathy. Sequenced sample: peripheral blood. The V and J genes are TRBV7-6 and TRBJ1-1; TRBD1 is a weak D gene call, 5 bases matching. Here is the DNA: TGTGCCAGCAGAGCGTGGGGGATGAACACTGAAGCTTTCTTT. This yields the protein CASRAWGMNTEAFF.